This T cell receptor beta chain was retrieved from a study of blood T cell repertoires in COVID-19. Study information: Samples of COVID-19 (acute and convalescent) were obtained from the United States, Italy and Spain.

Authors' data handling: For nucleated cells, counts were estimated from reference gene primer amplification. Profiled with immunoSEQ multiplex PCR; TCRdb holds only in-frame clones, not every one. Clone size and V and J calls were adopted from that table, with D and trimming inferred from the DNA. The profile shows roughly 250,000 clones, about nine tenths of them singletons. Participant reports of clinical history set cohort assignment. This receptor was identified in a middle-aged woman with acute COVID-19. The specimen sequenced was PBMCs or T cells enriched from blood (not recorded which).

The CDR3 bases are TGTGCCAGCAGTCCAAGGGGTGGTCAGCCCCAGCATTTT. This gives the protein CASSPRGGQPQHF. V gene TRBV27 combines with J gene TRBJ1-5, with D possibly being TRBD1 (5 bases). In germline, CDR1 is MNHEY, CDR2 SMNVEV (reference sequence). Trimming removed 5 bases at V and 6 bases at J, with 11 bases between. This CDR3 comprises 13 residues.